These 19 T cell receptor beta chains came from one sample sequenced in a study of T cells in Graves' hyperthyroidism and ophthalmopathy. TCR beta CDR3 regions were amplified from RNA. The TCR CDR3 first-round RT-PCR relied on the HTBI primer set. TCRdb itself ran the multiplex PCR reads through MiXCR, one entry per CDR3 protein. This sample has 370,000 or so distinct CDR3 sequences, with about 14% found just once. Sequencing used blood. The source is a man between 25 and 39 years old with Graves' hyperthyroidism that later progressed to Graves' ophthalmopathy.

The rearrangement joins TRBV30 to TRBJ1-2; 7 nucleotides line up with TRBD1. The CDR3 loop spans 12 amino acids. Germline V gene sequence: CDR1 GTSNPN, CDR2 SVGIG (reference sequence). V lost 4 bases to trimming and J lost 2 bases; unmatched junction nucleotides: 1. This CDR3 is CAWIRGNYGYTF. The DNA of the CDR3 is TGTGCCTGGATCAGGGGGAACTATGGCTACACCTTC.

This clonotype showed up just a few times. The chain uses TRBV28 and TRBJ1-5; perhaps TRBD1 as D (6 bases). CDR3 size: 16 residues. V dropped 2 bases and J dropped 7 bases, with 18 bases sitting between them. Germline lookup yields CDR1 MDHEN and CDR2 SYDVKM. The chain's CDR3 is CASSLTLTGREQPQHF. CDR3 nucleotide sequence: TGTGCCAGCAGTTTAACTCTGACAGGACGGGAACAGCCCCAGCATTTT.

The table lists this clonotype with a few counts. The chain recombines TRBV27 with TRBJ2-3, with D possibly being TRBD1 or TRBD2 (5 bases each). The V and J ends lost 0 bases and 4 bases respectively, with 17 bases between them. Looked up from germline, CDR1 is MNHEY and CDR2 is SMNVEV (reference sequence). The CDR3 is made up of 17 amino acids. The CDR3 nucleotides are TGTGCCAGCAGTTTATCCTACCGGGACGCCCTGCCAGATACGCAGTATTTT. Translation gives CASSLSYRDALPDTQYF.

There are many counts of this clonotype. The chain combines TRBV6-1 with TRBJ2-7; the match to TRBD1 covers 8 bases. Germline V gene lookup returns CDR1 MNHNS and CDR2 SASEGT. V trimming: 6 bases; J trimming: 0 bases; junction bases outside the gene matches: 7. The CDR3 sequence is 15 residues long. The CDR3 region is CASRRSDRDSYEQYF. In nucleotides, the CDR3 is TGTGCCAGCAGGCGGTCGGACAGGGACTCCTACGAGCAGTACTTC.

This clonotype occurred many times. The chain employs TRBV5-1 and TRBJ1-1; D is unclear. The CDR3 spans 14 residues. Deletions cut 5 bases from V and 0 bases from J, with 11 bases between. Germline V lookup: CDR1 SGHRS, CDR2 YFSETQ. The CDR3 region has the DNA TGCGCCAGCAGTAACGGGGAAGTGAACACTGAAGCTTTCTTT. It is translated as CASSNGEVNTEAFF.

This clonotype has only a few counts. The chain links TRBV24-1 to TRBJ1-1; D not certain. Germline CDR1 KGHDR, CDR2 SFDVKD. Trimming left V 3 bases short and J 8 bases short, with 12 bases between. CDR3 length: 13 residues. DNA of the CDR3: TGTGCCACCAGTGATGAGGGAGGACGGGAAGCTTTCTTT. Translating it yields CATSDEGGREAFF.

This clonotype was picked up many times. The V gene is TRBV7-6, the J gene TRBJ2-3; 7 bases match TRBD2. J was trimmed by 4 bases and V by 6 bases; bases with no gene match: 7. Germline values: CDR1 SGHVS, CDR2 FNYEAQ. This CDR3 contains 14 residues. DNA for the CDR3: TGTGCCAGCAGTTGGACTAGTCGTTCAGATACGCAGTATTTT. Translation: CASSWTSRSDTQYF.

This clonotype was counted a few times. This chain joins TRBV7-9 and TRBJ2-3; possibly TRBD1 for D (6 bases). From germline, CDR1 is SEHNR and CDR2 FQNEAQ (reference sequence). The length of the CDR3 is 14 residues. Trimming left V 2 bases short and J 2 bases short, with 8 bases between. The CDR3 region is CASSLLGATDTQYF. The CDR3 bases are TGTGCCAGCAGCTTATTGGGGGCCACAGATACGCAGTATTTT.

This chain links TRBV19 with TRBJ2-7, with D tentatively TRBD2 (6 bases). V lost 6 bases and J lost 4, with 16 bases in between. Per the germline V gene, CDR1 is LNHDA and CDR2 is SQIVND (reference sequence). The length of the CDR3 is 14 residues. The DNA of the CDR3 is TGTGCCAGTAGAAGACTAGTTTTTCTTTACGAGCAGTACTTC. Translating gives CASRRLVFLYEQYF.

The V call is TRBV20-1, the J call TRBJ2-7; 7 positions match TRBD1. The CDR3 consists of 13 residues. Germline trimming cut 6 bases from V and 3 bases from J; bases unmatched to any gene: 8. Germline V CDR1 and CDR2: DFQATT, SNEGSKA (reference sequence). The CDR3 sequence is CSAAGTAGYEQYF. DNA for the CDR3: TGCAGTGCCGCCGGGACAGCTGGCTACGAGCAGTACTTC.

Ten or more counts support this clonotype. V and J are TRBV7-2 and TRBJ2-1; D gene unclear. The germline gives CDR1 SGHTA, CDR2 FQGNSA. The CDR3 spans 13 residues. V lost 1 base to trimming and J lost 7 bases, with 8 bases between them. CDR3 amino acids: CASSLVGSNEQFF. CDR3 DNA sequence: TGTGCCAGCAGCTTAGTAGGAAGTAATGAGCAGTTCTTC.

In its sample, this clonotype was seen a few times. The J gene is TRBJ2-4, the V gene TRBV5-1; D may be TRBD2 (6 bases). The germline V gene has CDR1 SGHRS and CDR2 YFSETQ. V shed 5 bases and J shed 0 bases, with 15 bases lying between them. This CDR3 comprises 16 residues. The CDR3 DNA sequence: TGCGCCAGCAGTCCTGGCGGGGCCCTAGCCAAAAACATTCAGTACTTC. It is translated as CASSPGGALAKNIQYF.

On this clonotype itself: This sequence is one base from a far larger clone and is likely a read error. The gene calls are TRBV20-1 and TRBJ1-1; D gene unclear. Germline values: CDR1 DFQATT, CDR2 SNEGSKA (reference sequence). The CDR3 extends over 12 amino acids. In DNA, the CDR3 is TGCAGTGCTAGAACGGGGAACACTGAAGCTTGCTTT. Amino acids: CSARTGNTEACF.

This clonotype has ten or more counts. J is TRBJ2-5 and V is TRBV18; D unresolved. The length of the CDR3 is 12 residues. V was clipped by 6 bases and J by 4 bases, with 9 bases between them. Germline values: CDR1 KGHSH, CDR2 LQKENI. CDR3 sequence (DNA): TGTGCCAGCTCCCAACGAAGAGAGACCCAGTACTTC. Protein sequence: CASSQRRETQYF.

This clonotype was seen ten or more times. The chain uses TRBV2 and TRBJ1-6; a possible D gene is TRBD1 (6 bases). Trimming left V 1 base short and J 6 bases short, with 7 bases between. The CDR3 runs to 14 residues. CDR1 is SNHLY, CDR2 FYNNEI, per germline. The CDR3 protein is CASSEDRANSPLHF. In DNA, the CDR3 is TGTGCCAGCAGTGAAGACAGGGCTAATTCACCCCTCCACTTT.

CDR3 DNA sequence: TGTGCCAGCAGTTACCCGCGGGAGGACACTGAAGCTTTCTTT. It translates to CASSYPREDTEAFF. The chain employs TRBV6-2 or TRBV6-3 and TRBJ1-1; unclear D gene. Trimming removed 2 bases at V and 3 bases at J, with 10 bases between. The CDR3 is 14 amino acids. From germline, CDR1 is MNHEY and CDR2 SVGEGT.

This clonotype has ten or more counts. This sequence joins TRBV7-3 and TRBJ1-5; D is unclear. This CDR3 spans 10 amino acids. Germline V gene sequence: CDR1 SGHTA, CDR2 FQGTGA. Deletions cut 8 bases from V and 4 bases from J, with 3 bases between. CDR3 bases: TGTGCCAGCCCGAATCAGCCCCAGCATTTT. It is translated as CASPNQPQHF.

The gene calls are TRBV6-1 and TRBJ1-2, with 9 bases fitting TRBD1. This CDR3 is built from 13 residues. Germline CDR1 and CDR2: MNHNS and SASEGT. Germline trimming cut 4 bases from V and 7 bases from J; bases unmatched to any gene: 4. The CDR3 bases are TGTGCCAGCAGTGGCGGGACAGGGATTGGCTACACCTTC. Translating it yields CASSGGTGIGYTF.

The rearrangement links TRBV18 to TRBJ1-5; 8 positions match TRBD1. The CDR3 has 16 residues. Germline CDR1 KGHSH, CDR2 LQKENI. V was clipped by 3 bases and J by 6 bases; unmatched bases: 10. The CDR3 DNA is TGTGCCAGCTCACCCTCGGACAGGGAAAGAGGTCAGCCCCAGCATTTT. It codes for CASSPSDRERGQPQHF.